This T cell receptor beta chain stems from a study of graft-versus-host responses after intestinal transplantation (dated by TCRdb to about 2021). About the full investigation: The transplants that recipients received were multivisceral, liver-intestinal, or isolated intestinal. Every recipient was given anti-thymocyte globulin induction, then maintenance tacrolimus and steroids for 2 to 3 years. After intestinal transplantation, graft-versus-host and host-versus-graft alloreactive T cell clones in the graft, circulation and bone marrow were tracked using bulk TCR-beta CDR3 sequencing. Alloreactive clones were identified by sequencing pre-transplant mixed lymphocyte reaction products and comparing them with unstimulated pre-transplant donor and recipient T cells. The cohort enrolled under 25 intestinal transplant recipients including one retransplant, and a few patients lacking pretransplant specimens were excluded. Donor T cell macrochimerism was defined as a peak of at least 4% donor T cells among recipient peripheral blood mononuclear cells. Rather than being sequenced by the commercial service, samples from a few later patients were sequenced in-house on an Illumina MiSeq and processed with MiXCR.

Note on this clone: Its antigen remains undetermined. Base qualities are not recorded, but no much larger clone differs from it by a single base.

Sample time point, as interpreted from the label and publication: cells obtained before transplantation from donor or recipient. CD3+CD4+ and CD3+CD8+ populations were FACS-sorted from unstimulated pre-transplant donor and recipient cells taken from spleen or lymph nodes. CDR1 and CDR2 are drawn from the germline V gene (reference sequence): SEHNR, FQNEAQ. The CDR3, from cysteine to phenylalanine, totals 16 residues. Here the CDR3 DNA is all that survives: 48 bases in frame from base 1. V gives up 7 bases and J gives up 0 bases, and the segment between their germline ends measures 16 bases. The library was generated by the immunoSEQ multiplex PCR assay. In most patients, genomic DNA was isolated using the Qiagen DNeasy Blood and Tissue Kit and sent frozen to Adaptive Biotechnologies for TCR sequencing. High-throughput TCR-beta CDR3 sequencing of genomic DNA from most patients was performed by Adaptive Biotechnologies. For the original study's pipeline: Adaptive's ImmunoSEQ software was the source of the TCR sequencing data for about 18 patients, while three other patients were processed with MiXCR and VDJtools. To correct CD4 versus CD8 sorting errors, sequences present in both subsets at a frequency ratio below 5:1 were removed. CDR3 nucleotide sequences shared by donor and recipient were removed because the origin of these sequences could not be assigned. To count as alloreactive, a clone needed at least 2-fold expansion over unstimulated cells and a minimum CFSE-low frequency of 0.002% (template counts) or 0.001% (read counts). A clone was considered mappable if detected in the sequenced pre-transplant spleen, lymph node, or MLR CFSE-low populations of the donor or recipient. Cumulative frequency of alloreactive clones was calculated as a percentage of all sequences weighted by copy number. Sourced from immuneACCESS, this table was stored by TCRdb with only in-frame sequences that have V and J called. A share of the clones is absent; for the studies checked, an unresolved V gene accounts for under half, and the remainder has no known explanation. Clone size and V and J calls were adopted from that table, with D and trimming inferred from the DNA. The sample profile shows roughly 89,000 clones; about 93% of them were found once. Around 0.17% of the sample is taken by the ten largest.

General findings and caveats noted by the study authors: In the allografts of patients with donor T cell macrochimerism, GvH to HvG T cell clonal ratios were high. GvH clones were detected in recipient bone marrow, and some appeared earlier in ileal mucosa or blood, consistent with an intestinal mucosal origin. Peak levels of circulating GvH clones were associated with declines in HvG clones early after transplant. The relatively low number and heterogeneity of intestinal transplant patients limited the conclusions.

The V and J segments used are TRBV7-9 and TRBJ1-3; too little of a D gene remains to name it. The sequencing here drew on unstimulated CD4+ T cells sorted from spleen or lymph node cells, taken before intestinal transplant. This sequence was found in a human donor who received an intestinal transplant. The CDR3 region has the sequence CASNGNEAYSGNTIYF. The bases are TGTGCCAGCAACGGGAATGAGGCCTACTCTGGAAACACCATATATTTT.